This TCR beta chain was sequenced in a study of cytomegalovirus exposure and HLA in healthy donors. The CDR3 totals 13 residues. The germline V and J ends were trimmed by 5 bases and 5 bases, with 13 bases remaining between them. Germline-derived CDR1 and CDR2 are SGHVS and FNYEAQ. Use of 60 Vbeta and 13 Jbeta primers characterized the PCR. Profiled with immunoSEQ multiplex PCR; TCRdb holds only in-frame clones, not every one. The sample carries under 200,000 clones, 60% to 80% recorded once. The chain couples TRBV7-6 to TRBJ2-7; D may be TRBD2 (5 bases). This clonotype originated in a male donor in good health and CMV-seronegative. The sample taken for sequencing was PBMCs. Here the CDR3 reads CASSAAYGNEQYF. In DNA, the CDR3 is TGTGCCAGCAGCGCAGCGTACGGGAACGAGCAGTACTTC.